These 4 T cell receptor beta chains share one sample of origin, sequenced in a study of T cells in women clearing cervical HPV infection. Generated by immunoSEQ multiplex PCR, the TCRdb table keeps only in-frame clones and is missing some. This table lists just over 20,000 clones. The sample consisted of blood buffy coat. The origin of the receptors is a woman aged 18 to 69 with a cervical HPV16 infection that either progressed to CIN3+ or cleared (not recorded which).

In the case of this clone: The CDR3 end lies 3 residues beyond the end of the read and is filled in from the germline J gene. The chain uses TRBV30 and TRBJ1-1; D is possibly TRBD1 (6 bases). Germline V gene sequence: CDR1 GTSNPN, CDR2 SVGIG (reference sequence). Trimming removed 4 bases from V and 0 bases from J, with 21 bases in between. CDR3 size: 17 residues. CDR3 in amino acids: CAWTRGAGEVLNTEAFF. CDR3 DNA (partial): TGTGCCTGGACCCGGGGGGCAGGGGAGGTTTTGAACACTGAA.

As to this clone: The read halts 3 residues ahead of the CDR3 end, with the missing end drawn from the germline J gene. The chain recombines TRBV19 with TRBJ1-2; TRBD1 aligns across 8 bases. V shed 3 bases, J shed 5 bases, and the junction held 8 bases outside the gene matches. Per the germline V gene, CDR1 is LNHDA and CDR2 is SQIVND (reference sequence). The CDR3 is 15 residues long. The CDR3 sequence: CASSIPKTGDYGYTF. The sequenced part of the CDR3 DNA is TGTGCCAGTAGTATTCCCAAGACAGGGGATTATGGC.

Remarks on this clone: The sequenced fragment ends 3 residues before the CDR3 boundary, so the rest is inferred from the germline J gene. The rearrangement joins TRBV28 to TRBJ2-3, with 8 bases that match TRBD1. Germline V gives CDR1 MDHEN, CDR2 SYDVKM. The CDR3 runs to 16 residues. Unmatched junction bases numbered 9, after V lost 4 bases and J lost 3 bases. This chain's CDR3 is CASSSPGQGATDTQYF. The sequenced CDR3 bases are TGTGCCAGCAGTTCCCCCGGGCAGGGGGCTACAGATACG.

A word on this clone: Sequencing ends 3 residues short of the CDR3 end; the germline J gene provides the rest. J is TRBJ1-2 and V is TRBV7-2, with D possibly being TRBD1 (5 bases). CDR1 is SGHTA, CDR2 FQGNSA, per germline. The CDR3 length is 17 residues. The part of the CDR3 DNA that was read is TGTGCCAGCAGCTTAGCGCTTTTTGGCGGGGGTTGGTACGAC. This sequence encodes CASSLALFGGGWYD. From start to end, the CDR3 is CASSLALFGGGWYDYTF.